This TCR beta chain is from a study of OX40 agonist ivuxolimab in advanced cancers. Sequenced by immunoSEQ multiplex PCR; TCRdb stores in-frame clones only, minus some. The data show over 20,000 clones, about 88% seen once. This clone occurred once. Germline trimming cut 5 bases from V and 2 bases from J; bases unmatched to any gene: 9. CDR1 is PRHDT and CDR2 is FYEKMQ in the germline V gene (reference sequence). This CDR3 is 16 amino acids long. The genes are TRBV13 and TRBJ2-1, with 7 bases that match TRBD2. This TCR was recovered from an adult with an advanced solid tumor such as melanoma, head and neck, liver or kidney cancer. Sequencing was performed on CD4+ or CD8+ T cells sorted from blood, taken in a trial of the OX40 agonist ivuxolimab. In nucleotides, the CDR3 is TGTGCCAGCAGCCCACCCTCGGGACTAACCTACAATGAGCAGTTCTTC. It yields the protein CASSPPSGLTYNEQFF.